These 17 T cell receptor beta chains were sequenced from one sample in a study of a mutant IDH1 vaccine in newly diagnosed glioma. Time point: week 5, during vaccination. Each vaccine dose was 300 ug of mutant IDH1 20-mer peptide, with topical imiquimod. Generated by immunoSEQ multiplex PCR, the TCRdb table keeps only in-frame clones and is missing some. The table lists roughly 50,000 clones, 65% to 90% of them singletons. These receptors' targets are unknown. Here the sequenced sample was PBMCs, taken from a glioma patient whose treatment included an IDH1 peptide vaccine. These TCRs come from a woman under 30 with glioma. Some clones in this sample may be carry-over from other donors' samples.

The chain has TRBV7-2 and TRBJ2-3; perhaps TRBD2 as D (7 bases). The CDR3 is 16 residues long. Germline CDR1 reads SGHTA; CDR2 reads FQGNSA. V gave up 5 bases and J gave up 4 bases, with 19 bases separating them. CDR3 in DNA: TGTGCCAGCAGCCCCTGGGGGGCGGGAGACGCAGATACGCAGTATTTT. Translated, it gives CASSPWGAGDADTQYF.

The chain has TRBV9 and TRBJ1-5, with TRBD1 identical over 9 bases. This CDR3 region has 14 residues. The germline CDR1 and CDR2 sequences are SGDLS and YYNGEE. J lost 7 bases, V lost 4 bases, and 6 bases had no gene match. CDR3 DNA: TGTGCCAGCAGCCCCGGACAGGGGATCCAGCCCCAGCATTTT. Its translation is CASSPGQGIQPQHF.

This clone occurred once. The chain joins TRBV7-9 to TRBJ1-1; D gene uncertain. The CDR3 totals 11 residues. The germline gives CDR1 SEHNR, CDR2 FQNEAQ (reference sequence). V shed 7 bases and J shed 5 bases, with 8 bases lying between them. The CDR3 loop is CASIVGTEAFF. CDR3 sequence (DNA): TGTGCCAGCATTGTAGGGACTGAAGCTTTCTTT. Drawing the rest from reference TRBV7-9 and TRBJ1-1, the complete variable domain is DTGVSQNPRHKITKRGQNVTFRCDPISEHNRLYWYRQTLGQGPEFLTYFQNEAQLEKSRLLSDRFSAERPKGSFSTLEIQRTEQGDSAMYLCASIVGTEAFFGQGTRLTVV.

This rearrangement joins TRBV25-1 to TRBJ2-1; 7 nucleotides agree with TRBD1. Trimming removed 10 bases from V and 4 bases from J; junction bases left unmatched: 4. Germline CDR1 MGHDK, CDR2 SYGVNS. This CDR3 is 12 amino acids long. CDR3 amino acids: CATGTAYNEQFF. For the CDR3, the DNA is TGTGCCACCGGGACAGCTTACAATGAGCAGTTCTTC.

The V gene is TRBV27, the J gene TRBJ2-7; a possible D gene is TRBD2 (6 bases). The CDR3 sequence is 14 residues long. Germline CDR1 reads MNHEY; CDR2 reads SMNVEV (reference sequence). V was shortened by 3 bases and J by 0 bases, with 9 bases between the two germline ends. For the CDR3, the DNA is TGTGCCAGCAGTTTCGGGGGTTCCTCCTACGAGCAGTACTTC. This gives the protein CASSFGGSSYEQYF.

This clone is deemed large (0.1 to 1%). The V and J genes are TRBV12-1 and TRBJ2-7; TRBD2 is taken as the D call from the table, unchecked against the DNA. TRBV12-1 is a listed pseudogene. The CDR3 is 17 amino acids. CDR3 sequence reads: CASRLRSDGGLSYEQYF. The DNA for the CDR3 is TGTGCCAGCAGACTTCGCTCGGATGGAGGACTCTCCTACGAGCAGTACTTC.

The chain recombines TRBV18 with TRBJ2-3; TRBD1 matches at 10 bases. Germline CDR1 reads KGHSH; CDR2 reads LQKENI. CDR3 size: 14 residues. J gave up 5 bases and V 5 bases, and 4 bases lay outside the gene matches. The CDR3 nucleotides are TGTGCCAGCTCAAGGACAGGGGGAGGAGATACGCAGTATTTT. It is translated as CASSRTGGGDTQYF.

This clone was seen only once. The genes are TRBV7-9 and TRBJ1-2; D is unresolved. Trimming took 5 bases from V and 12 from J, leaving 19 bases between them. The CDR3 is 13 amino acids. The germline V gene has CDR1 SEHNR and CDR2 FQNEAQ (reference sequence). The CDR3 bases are TGTGCCAGCAGCCCCACCCTGCAGGTCCCAAACACCTTC. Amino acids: CASSPTLQVPNTF.

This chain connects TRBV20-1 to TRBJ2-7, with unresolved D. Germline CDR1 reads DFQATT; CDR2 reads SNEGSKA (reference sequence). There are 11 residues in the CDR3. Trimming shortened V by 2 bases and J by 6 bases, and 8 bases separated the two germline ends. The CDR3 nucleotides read TGCAGTGCTAGATCCCCTGTCGAGCAGTACTTC. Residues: CSARSPVEQYF.

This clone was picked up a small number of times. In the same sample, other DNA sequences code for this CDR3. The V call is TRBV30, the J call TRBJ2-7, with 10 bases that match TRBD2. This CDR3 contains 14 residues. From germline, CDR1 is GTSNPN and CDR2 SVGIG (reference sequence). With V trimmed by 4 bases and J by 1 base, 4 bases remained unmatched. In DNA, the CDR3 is TGTGCCTGGACCGCTAGCGGGAGTTCCTACGAGCAGTACTTC. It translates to CAWTASGSSYEQYF.

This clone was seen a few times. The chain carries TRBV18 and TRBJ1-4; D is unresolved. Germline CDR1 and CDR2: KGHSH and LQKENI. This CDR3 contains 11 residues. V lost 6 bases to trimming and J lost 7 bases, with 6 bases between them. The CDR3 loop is CASSPSEKLFF. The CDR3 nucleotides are TGTGCCAGCTCCCCTAGTGAAAAACTGTTTTTT.

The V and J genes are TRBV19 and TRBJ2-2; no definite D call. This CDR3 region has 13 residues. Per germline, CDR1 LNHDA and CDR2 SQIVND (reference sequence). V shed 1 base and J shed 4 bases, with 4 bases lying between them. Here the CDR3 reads CASSIGPTGELFF. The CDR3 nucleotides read TGTGCCAGTAGTATAGGCCCCACCGGGGAGCTGTTTTTT.

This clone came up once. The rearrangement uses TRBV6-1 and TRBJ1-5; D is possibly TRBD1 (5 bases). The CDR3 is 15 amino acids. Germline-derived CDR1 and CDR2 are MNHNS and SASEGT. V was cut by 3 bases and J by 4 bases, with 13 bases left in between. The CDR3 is CASSDPWGGNQPQHF. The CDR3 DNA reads TGTGCCAGCAGTGACCCATGGGGGGGAAATCAGCCCCAGCATTTT.

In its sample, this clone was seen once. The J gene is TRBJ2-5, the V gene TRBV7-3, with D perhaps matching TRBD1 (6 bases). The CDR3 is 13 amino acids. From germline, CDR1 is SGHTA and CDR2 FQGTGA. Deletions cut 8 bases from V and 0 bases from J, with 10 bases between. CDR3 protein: CASSQGHQETQYF. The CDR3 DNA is TGTGCCAGCTCACAGGGACACCAAGAGACCCAGTACTTC.

The CDR3 region has the DNA TGTGCCAGCAGCTTAAACCCGGACAGGGTAAACACTGAAGCTTTCTTT. Amino acid sequence: CASSLNPDRVNTEAFF. The rearrangement links TRBV5-5 to TRBJ1-1, with 8 bases that match TRBD1. This CDR3 is 16 amino acids long. Germline trimming cut 2 bases from V and 2 bases from J; bases unmatched to any gene: 8. Germline V gene lookup returns CDR1 SGHKS and CDR2 YYEKEE (reference sequence).

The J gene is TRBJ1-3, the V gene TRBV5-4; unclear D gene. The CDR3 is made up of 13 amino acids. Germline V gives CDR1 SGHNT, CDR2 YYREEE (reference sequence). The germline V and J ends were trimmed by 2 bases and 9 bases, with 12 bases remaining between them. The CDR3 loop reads CASSLGRKGTIYF. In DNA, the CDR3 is TGTGCCAGCAGCTTAGGGCGGAAAGGCACCATATATTTT.

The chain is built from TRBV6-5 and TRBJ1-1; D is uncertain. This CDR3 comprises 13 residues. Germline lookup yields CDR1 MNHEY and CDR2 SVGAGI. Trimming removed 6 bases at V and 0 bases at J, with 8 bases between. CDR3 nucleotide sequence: TGTGCCAGCAGCATCACAGTGAACACTGAAGCTTTCTTT. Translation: CASSITVNTEAFF.